Following are 28 T cell receptor beta chains from one sample sequenced in a study of cytomegalovirus exposure and HLA in healthy donors (dated 2017 in TCRdb). Library construction relied on the immunoSEQ multiplex PCR assay. For the multiplex PCR, a mixture combining 60 forward primers for TCR Vbeta segments and 13 reverse primers for TCR Jbeta segments was used. The immuneACCESS repertoire file appears here via TCRdb, limited to in-frame rearrangements. These files lack a portion of the clones; in checked studies, under half of the deficit traces to unresolved V genes, and the cause of the others is not known. In all, the sample holds approximately 100,000 clones, and roughly four fifths of those were seen once. In total, the top ten clones hold around 14% of the sample. The sample consisted of PBMCs. The receptors here all came from a male donor in good health and CMV-seropositive.

The chain employs TRBV4-2 and TRBJ2-7, with 10 bases lining up with TRBD2. After removal of 0 bases from V and 4 bases from J, the junction contained 12 bases not matched to a gene. The CDR3 has 18 residues. Germline V gene data show CDR1 as LGHNA and CDR2 as YNFKEQ. CDR3 residues: CASSQEDLRAGGWYEQYF. CDR3 sequence (DNA): TGTGCCAGCAGCCAAGAGGATTTGCGAGCGGGGGGGTGGTACGAGCAGTACTTC.

The V call is TRBV4-1, the J call TRBJ1-5; no definite D call. V was cut by 0 bases and J by 9 bases, with 15 bases left in between. This CDR3 has 15 residues. The V gene's germline CDR1 is MGHRA and CDR2 YSYEKL. CDR3 region: CASSQDRGPDVPQHF. The CDR3 DNA sequence: TGCGCCAGCAGCCAAGATCGCGGGCCTGATGTGCCCCAGCATTTT.

V is TRBV27 and J is TRBJ2-7; 8 bases map to TRBD1. Germline V CDR1 and CDR2: MNHEY, SMNVEV (reference sequence). Germline trimming cut 2 bases from V and 3 bases from J; bases unmatched to any gene: 3. The CDR3 consists of 14 residues. CDR3 sequence: CASSLRQGYYEQYF. CDR3 in DNA: TGTGCCAGCAGTTTAAGACAGGGGTACTACGAGCAGTACTTC.

The rearrangement joins TRBV25-1 to TRBJ2-7; D gene ambiguous. With 3 bases removed from V and 5 bases from J, the gap between germline ends came to 11 bases. The germline gives CDR1 MGHDK, CDR2 SYGVNS. This CDR3 comprises 13 residues. The CDR3 loop reads CASSDGHFHEQYF. CDR3 DNA sequence: TGTGCCAGCAGTGATGGGCATTTCCACGAGCAGTACTTC.

This chain uses TRBV4-1 with TRBJ1-3; 7 nucleotides match TRBD1. The CDR3 is 15 residues long. In germline, CDR1 is MGHRA, CDR2 YSYEKL. The ends lost 2 bases at V and 4 bases at J; junction bases unmatched: 5. Here the CDR3 DNA reads TGCGCCAGCAGCCAAAGACCGGGACAGGGAAACACCATATATTTT. Translating gives CASSQRPGQGNTIYF.

This chain links TRBV21-1 with TRBJ2-2; the tabulated D call, TRBD1, remains unverified against the DNA. TRBV21-1 counts as a pseudogene. This CDR3 contains 15 residues. CDR3 amino acids: CASSPDTTNTGELFF. CDR3 bases: TGTGCCAGCAGCCCGGACACCACGAACACCGGGGAGCTGTTTTTT.

V gene TRBV9 combines with J gene TRBJ2-7; the D gene is possibly TRBD1 (5 bases). The CDR3 covers 13 residues. The V gene's germline CDR1 is SGDLS and CDR2 YYNGEE. V was clipped by 3 bases and J by 3 bases, with 10 bases between them. The CDR3 DNA reads as TGTGCCAGCAGCGCCGACAGTAGCTACGAGCAGTACTTC. It encodes CASSADSSYEQYF.

This sequence joins TRBV9 and TRBJ1-4; 8 bases match TRBD1. CDR3 length: 15 amino acids. Trimming took 2 bases from V and 5 from J; bases not matched to a gene: 5. CDR1 and CDR2 from the germline V gene are SGDLS and YYNGEE. Here the CDR3 DNA reads TGTGCCAGCAGCGTTGGGACAGGACACAATGAAAAACTGTTTTTT. This gives the protein CASSVGTGHNEKLFF.

This clone has only a few counts. The chain employs TRBV11-2 and TRBJ2-1, with no clear D. The CDR3 contains 13 residues. Trimming took 5 bases from V and 8 from J, leaving 13 bases between them. Germline loops: CDR1 SGHAT, CDR2 FQNNGV. The CDR3 coding sequence is TGTGCCAGCAGCCCCGGGTCTCGGGATGAGCAGTTCTTC. As protein: CASSPGSRDEQFF. Supplemented by reference TRBV11-2 and TRBJ2-1, the full variable domain reads EAGVAQSPRYKIIEKRQSVAFWCNPISGHATLYWYQQILGQGPKLLIQFQNNGVVDDSQLPKDRFSAERLKGVDSTLKIQPAKLEDSAVYLCASSPGSRDEQFFGPGTRLTVL.

J is TRBJ1-2 and V is TRBV6-5; TRBD1 matches 8 bases. This CDR3 comprises 12 residues. The V segment lost 4 bases and the J segment 10 bases; nucleotides outside the gene matches: 5. Looked up from germline, CDR1 is MNHEY and CDR2 is SVGAGI. This CDR3 reads CASSSTGVDYTF. CDR3 in DNA: TGTGCCAGCAGTTCGACAGGGGTGGACTACACCTTC.

The chain is built from TRBV27 and TRBJ1-1; possibly TRBD1 for D (5 bases). CDR1 MNHEY and CDR2 SMNVEV come from the germline V gene (reference sequence). V shed 2 bases and J shed 4 bases, with 11 bases lying between them. The CDR3 extends over 14 amino acids. CDR3 region: CASSLGGGVTEAFF. The CDR3 nucleotides read TGTGCCAGCAGTTTAGGAGGAGGGGTCACTGAAGCTTTCTTT.

The chain has TRBV18 and TRBJ2-7; 12 bases fit TRBD1. Germline loops: CDR1 KGHSH, CDR2 LQKENI. The CDR3 extends over 15 amino acids. Trimming removed 0 bases from V and 6 bases from J; junction bases left unmatched: 3. The CDR3 loop reads CASSPPGQGASEQYF. The CDR3 nucleotides are TGTGCCAGCTCACCACCGGGACAGGGGGCGAGCGAGCAGTACTTC.

The gene calls are TRBV18 and TRBJ1-1; D gene unclear. The length of the CDR3 is 14 residues. In germline, CDR1 is KGHSH, CDR2 LQKENI. Trimming pared 4 bases from V and 1 base from J, leaving 10 bases between. In nucleotides, the CDR3 is TGTGCCAGCTCACAACTAGGGAGGAACACTGAAGCTTTCTTT. Protein product: CASSQLGRNTEAFF.

J is TRBJ2-7 and V is TRBV6-5; 7 bases are a match to TRBD1. Germline V gene sequence: CDR1 MNHEY, CDR2 SVGAGI. V trimming: 0 bases; J trimming: 1 base; junction bases outside the gene matches: 3. The CDR3 has 15 residues. CDR3 amino acids: CASSYSGRGSYEQYF. In nucleotides, the CDR3 is TGTGCCAGCAGTTACTCTGGCAGGGGGTCCTACGAGCAGTACTTC.

V usage is TRBV5-5 and J usage is TRBJ2-7; no definite D call. Germline V lookup: CDR1 SGHKS, CDR2 YYEKEE (reference sequence). V gave up 0 bases and J gave up 3 bases, with 7 bases separating them. The CDR3 consists of 13 residues. CDR3 in DNA: TGTGCCAGCAGCTTGGGCAGGTACTACGAGCAGTACTTC. Its protein is CASSLGRYYEQYF.

The chain links TRBV4-1 to TRBJ1-4; D ambiguous. This CDR3 has 15 residues. Germline V gene data show CDR1 as MGHRA and CDR2 as YSYEKL. Trimming stripped 2 bases from V and 0 bases from J, with 7 bases between. CDR3 region: CASSQPGATNEKLFF. The CDR3 bases are TGCGCCAGCAGCCAACCGGGAGCAACTAATGAAAAACTGTTTTTT.

The chain has TRBV6-5 and TRBJ2-2; possible D gene TRBD2, 6 bases. Germline CDR1 reads MNHEY; CDR2 reads SVGAGI. This CDR3 is built from 15 residues. Trimming removed 5 bases at V and 6 bases at J, with 16 bases between. DNA for the CDR3: TGTGCCAGCAGTAGATCTTGGGGGGAGGCCGGGGAGCTGTTTTTT. Protein sequence: CASSRSWGEAGELFF.

This chain links TRBV11-3 with TRBJ1-4; tentatively, D is TRBD1 (5 bases). Germline CDR1 is SGHNT and CDR2 is YENEEA. CDR3 length: 13 amino acids. The ends were cut back, 5 bases at V and 10 bases at J, with 14 bases in the middle. CDR3 in amino acids: CASSVNRSGKLFF. For the CDR3, the DNA is TGTGCCAGCAGCGTAAACAGGAGTGGAAAACTGTTTTTT.

This chain uses TRBV5-1 with TRBJ1-1; 8 bases fit TRBD1. With 2 bases clipped from V and 5 bases from J, the junction kept 5 bases outside the gene matches. This CDR3 has 14 residues. From germline, CDR1 is SGHRS and CDR2 YFSETQ. CDR3 sequence (DNA): TGCGCCAGCAGCTTTGAGACAGGGGCGACTGAAGCTTTCTTT. Translating gives CASSFETGATEAFF.

V and J are TRBV7-2 and TRBJ1-2, with D perhaps matching TRBD1 (6 bases). With 4 bases removed from V and 4 bases from J, the gap between germline ends came to 16 bases. Germline CDR1 is SGHTA and CDR2 is FQGNSA. The CDR3 extends over 15 amino acids. CDR3 nucleotides: TGTGCCAGCAGCTCGTGGGGGGGCGTGGGCTATGGCTACACCTTC. Residues: CASSSWGGVGYGYTF.

This chain connects TRBV5-6 to TRBJ1-1, with unresolved D. The CDR3 spans 12 residues. Trimming pared 2 bases from V and 1 base from J, leaving 3 bases between. Germline CDR1 SGHDT, CDR2 YYEEEE. In nucleotides, the CDR3 is TGTGCCAGCAGCTTTCAGAACACTGAAGCTTTCTTT. Translated: CASSFQNTEAFF.

CDR3 sequence reads: CATSGASTDTQYF. CDR3 DNA: TGTGCCACCTCAGGGGCGAGCACAGATACGCAGTATTTT. This chain joins TRBV6-4 and TRBJ2-3; D is perhaps TRBD1 (6 bases). Germline CDR1 MRHNA, CDR2 SNTAGT. Trimming stripped 10 bases from V and 0 bases from J, with 11 bases between. The CDR3 contains 13 residues.

The V call is TRBV7-8, the J call TRBJ2-1, with D perhaps TRBD1 (5 bases). The CDR3 is made up of 14 amino acids. Germline loops: CDR1 SGHVS, CDR2 FQNEAQ. The V gene lost 4 bases and the J gene lost 6 bases, with 13 bases spanning the gap. Here the CDR3 DNA reads TGTGCCAGCAGCTCGGGCAGGGTGAGCAATGAGCAGTTCTTC. Residues: CASSSGRVSNEQFF.

This clone was counted a single time. The rearrangement uses TRBV19 and TRBJ2-1, with TRBD2 matching 7 bases. CDR1 and CDR2 from the germline V gene are LNHDA and SQIVND (reference sequence). V was clipped by 1 base and J by 0 bases; unmatched bases: 0. CDR3 length: 15 amino acids. The CDR3 reads CASSIAGGSYNEQFF. The CDR3 region has the DNA TGTGCCAGTAGTATAGCGGGGGGCTCCTACAATGAGCAGTTCTTC.

The V call is TRBV9, the J call TRBJ1-4; 9 bases fit TRBD1. After removal of 4 bases from V and 3 bases from J, the junction contained 7 bases not matched to a gene. The germline V gene has CDR1 SGDLS and CDR2 YYNGEE. The length of the CDR3 is 16 residues. The CDR3 bases are TGTGCCAGCAGCCCCAGGGGGGACAGGGCTAATGAAAAACTGTTTTTT. This translates into CASSPRGDRANEKLFF.

This clone has just one count. V is TRBV7-2 and J is TRBJ1-1, with no clear D. V lost 1 base and J lost 4, with 10 bases in between. In germline, CDR1 is SGHTA, CDR2 FQGNSA. The CDR3 extends over 14 amino acids. CDR3 protein: CASSLEARATEAFF. Written as DNA, the CDR3 is TGTGCCAGCAGCTTAGAGGCGCGGGCCACTGAAGCTTTCTTT.

V and J are TRBV21-1 and TRBJ1-6; the DNA was not compared with TRBD1, the D call given in the table. TRBV21-1 is reported as a pseudogene. This CDR3 contains 13 residues. Here the CDR3 DNA reads TGTGCCCCCCCGGGGACAGCTTATTCACCCCTCCACTTT. This gives the protein CAPPGTAYSPLHF.

A few counts support this clone. The chain joins TRBV28 to TRBJ2-7; 9 bases are shared with TRBD2. Germline lookup yields CDR1 MDHEN and CDR2 SYDVKM. The CDR3 has 12 residues. The CDR3 nucleotides are TGTGCGAGCGGGGGGAATGGCTACGAGCAGTACTTC. It encodes CASGGNGYEQYF. The full variable domain, its missing parts supplied by reference TRBV28 and TRBJ2-7, is DVKVTQSSRYLVKRTGEKVFLECVQDMDHENMFWYRQDPGLGLRLIYFSYDVKMKEKGDIPEGYSVSREKKERFSLILESASTNQTSMYLCASGGNGYEQYFGPGTRLTVT.